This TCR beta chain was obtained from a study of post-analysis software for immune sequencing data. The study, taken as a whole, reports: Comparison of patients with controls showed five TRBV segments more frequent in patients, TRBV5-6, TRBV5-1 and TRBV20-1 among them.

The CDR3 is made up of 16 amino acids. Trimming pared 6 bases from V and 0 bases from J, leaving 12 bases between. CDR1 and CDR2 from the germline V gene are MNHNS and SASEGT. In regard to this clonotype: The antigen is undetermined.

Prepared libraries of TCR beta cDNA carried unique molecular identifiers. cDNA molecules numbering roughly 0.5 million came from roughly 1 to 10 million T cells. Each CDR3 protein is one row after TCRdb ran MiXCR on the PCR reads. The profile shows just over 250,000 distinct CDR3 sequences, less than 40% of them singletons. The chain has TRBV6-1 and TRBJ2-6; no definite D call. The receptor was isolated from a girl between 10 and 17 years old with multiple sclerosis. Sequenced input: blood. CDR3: CASRAIPGSGANVLTF. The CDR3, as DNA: TGTGCCAGCAGAGCCATACCGGGCTCTGGGGCCAACGTCCTGACTTTC.